This T cell receptor (beta chain) was recorded in a study of identical twins. CDR3 length: 15 amino acids. Germline CDR1 and CDR2: SGHTA and FQGNSA. V gave up 1 base and J gave up 7 bases, with 14 bases separating them. Each CDR3 protein gets one entry after TCRdb re-called the 5' RACE reads with MiXCR. Among some 97,000 distinct CDR3 sequences, around 5.5% were seen once, and the ten largest hold about an eighth. Findings of the study overall: Cross-sectional statistical analysis was relied on for the conclusions, without the same donors being followed.

Comments on this clonotype: Its antigen is unidentified.

The TCR comes from a woman between 50 and 59 years old in good health. Sample: memory T cells sorted from blood. The chain has TRBV7-2 and TRBJ1-5; D unresolved. The CDR3 loop is CASSLVVQSRQPQHF. The CDR3, as DNA: TGTGCCAGCAGCTTAGTCGTACAGTCTAGGCAGCCCCAGCATTTT.